Listed below are T cell receptor beta chains from one sample, sequenced in a study of shared clonotypes between healthy human individuals. Sequencing was performed with immunoSEQ multiplex PCR; in TCRdb, only in-frame clones are kept and a portion is missing. The table includes fewer than 650,000 clones, less than 80% detected once. Sequenced: PBMCs. The receptors come from a woman in her 40s in good health. Some clones in this sample may be carry-over from other donors' samples. The CDR3 runs from the conserved cysteine through the conserved F or W. Each record gives: clone size, J gene, D gene, V gene, CDR3 DNA, CDR3 protein. A D gene is named only where the DNA matches it firmly. Clone size is not always given. Where it is, it says once, few, many or a class for expanded clones.

.,TRBJ2-1,TRBD2,TRBV30,TGTGCCTGGAAGGGACTAGCGGACTACAATGAGCAGTTCTTC,CAWKGLADYNEQFF
.,TRBJ2-3,TRBD2,TRBV6-1,TGTGCCAGCTCCCCAGCGGGGTGGGATACGCAGTATTTT,CASSPAGWDTQYF
.,TRBJ2-1,.,TRBV5-4,TGTGCCAGCAGCTTGGGAGCAGGGATGGGTGAGCAGTTCTTC,CASSLGAGMGEQFF
.,TRBJ2-1,.,TRBV7-3,TGTGCCAGCAGCCAAAAGTGGGGGAATGAGCAGTTCTTC,CASSQKWGNEQFF
once,TRBJ2-5,TRBD1,TRBV6-1,TGTGCCAGCGACAGGGGATACCAAGAGACCCAGTACTTC,CASDRGYQETQYF
.,TRBJ2-7,TRBD2,TRBV11-2,TGTGCCAGCAGCTCCTTAACAGGACTAGCGACCGAGCAGTACTTC,CASSSLTGLATEQYF
few,TRBJ2-2,TRBD2,TRBV19,TGTGCCAGTAGTCCCAGGGGGACTAGCGGGAAGAACGGGGAGCTGTTTTTT,CASSPRGTSGKNGELFF
.,TRBJ1-4,.,TRBV4-3,TGCGCCAGCAGCCGATTCTTACAGGGCTTGGAAGCAACTAATGAAAAACTGTTTTTT,CASSRFLQGLEATNEKLFF
.,TRBJ1-3,.,TRBV21-1,TGTGCCAGCAGCAAAGCAGAGGGGGGATTTGGAGTTATTGTTGCTGGAAACACCATATATTTT,CASSKAEGGFGVIVAGNTIYF
once,TRBJ2-5,TRBD1,TRBV10-3,TGTGCCATCAAGAGACAGGGGCAGGGAGAGACCCAGTACTTC,CAIKRQGQGETQYF
.,TRBJ1-1,.,TRBV11-2,TGTGCCAGCAGCTTATCGATGGGCGGGGGCACTGAAGCTTTCTTT,CASSLSMGGGTEAFF
.,TRBJ2-7,TRBD1,TRBV10-2,TGCGCCAGCAAAGACAGGGGGCTTGACTACGAGCAGTACTTC,CASKDRGLDYEQYF
.,TRBJ2-2,TRBD2,TRBV7-3,TGTGCCAGCAGCAAATCTCTTAGCGGGACGGTCGGGGAGCTGTTTTTT,CASSKSLSGTVGELFF
.,TRBJ2-1,TRBD1,TRBV29-1,TGCAGCGCCGGACAGGGGTATTACAATGAGCAGTTCTTC,CSAGQGYYNEQFF
.,TRBJ1-4,.,TRBV7-2,TGTGCCAGCAGCTACCTCCAGCGTGAAAAACTGTTTTTT,CASSYLQREKLFF
few,TRBJ2-5,TRBD2,TRBV19,TGTGCCACGGGCGGGAGGGCCGGAGAGACCCAGTACTTC,CATGGRAGETQYF
.,TRBJ2-2,TRBD2,TRBV13,TGTGCCAGCAGTCAACTTAGCGGGAGGGCACACACCGGGGAGCTGTTTTTT,CASSQLSGRAHTGELFF
.,TRBJ1-2,.,TRBV5-1,TGCGCCAGCAGCATTGGGTGGCAGGACTATGGCTACACCTTC,CASSIGWQDYGYTF
few,TRBJ2-7,TRBD2,TRBV28,TGTGCCAGCAGCCGGGCCGGGGGGGAGGTCTACGAGCAGTACTTC,CASSRAGGEVYEQYF
.,TRBJ2-3,TRBD1,TRBV25-1,TGTGCCAGCAGTGACGGCAGGGGGCACACAGATACGCAGTATTTT,CASSDGRGHTDTQYF